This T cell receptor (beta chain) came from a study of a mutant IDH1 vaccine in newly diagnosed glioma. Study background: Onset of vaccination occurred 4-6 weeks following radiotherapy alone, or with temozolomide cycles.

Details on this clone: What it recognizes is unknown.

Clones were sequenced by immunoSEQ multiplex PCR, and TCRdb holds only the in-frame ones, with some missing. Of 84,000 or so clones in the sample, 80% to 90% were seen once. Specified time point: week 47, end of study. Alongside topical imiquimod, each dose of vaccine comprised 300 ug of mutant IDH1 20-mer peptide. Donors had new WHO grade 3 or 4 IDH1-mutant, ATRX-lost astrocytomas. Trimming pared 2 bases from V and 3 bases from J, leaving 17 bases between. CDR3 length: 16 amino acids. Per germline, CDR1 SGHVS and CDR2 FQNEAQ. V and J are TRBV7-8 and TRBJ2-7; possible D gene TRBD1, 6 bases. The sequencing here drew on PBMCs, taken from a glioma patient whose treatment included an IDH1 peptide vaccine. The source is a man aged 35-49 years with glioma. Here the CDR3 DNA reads TGTGCCAGCAGCTTACAAGGTACGGACAGCCGCTACGAGCAGTACTTC. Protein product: CASSLQGTDSRYEQYF.